This T cell receptor beta chain was sequenced in a study of shared clonotypes between healthy human individuals. Study as a whole: CD4 naive and memory got three plates each, CD8 naive two, CD8 memory one.

Generated by immunoSEQ multiplex PCR, the TCRdb table keeps only in-frame clones and is missing some. Here the sample spans some 1 million clones, around 76% being singletons. CDR3 length: 15 amino acids. Deletions cut 2 bases from V and 6 bases from J, with 15 bases between. The V gene's germline CDR1 is LNHDA and CDR2 SQIVND (reference sequence). The donors were all Caucasian adults (living in Nashville, Tennessee). Sequenced: memory CD4+ T cells sorted from blood. Subset of the sample: CD45RA-negative fraction. The receptor's source is a young man in good health. The genes are TRBV19 and TRBJ2-3; D unresolved. CDR3 DNA: TGTGCCAGTAGTATAAACGGACGACCTAGGGATACGCAGTATTTT. It encodes CASSINGRPRDTQYF.